This T cell receptor (beta chain) was identified in a study of blood T cell repertoires in COVID-19. As for the study in general: COVID-19 samples from acute and convalescent phases originated in the United States, Italy and Spain.

This CDR3 has 16 residues. J lost 0 bases, V lost 6 bases, and 7 bases had no gene match. Germline assignment: CDR1 KGHSH and CDR2 LQKENI. Seattle patients were enrolled while actively infected and followed longitudinally. Only in-frame clones appear in the TCRdb table, and some are missing; sequencing was by immunoSEQ multiplex PCR. Here the sample spans 100,000 to 150,000 clones, approximately 85% being singletons. V and J are TRBV18 and TRBJ2-3, with TRBD2 matching over 9 bases. What was sequenced was peripheral blood. This receptor was obtained from a woman aged 80 or older with COVID-19, enrolled during active disease. The CDR3 DNA follows: TGTGCCAGCTCCCAGGATCTAGCGGGAAGCACAGATACGCAGTATTTT. Translating it yields CASSQDLAGSTDTQYF.